This T cell receptor beta chain was recovered during a study of CD8 T cells in Susac syndrome. Patients with stable or active relapsing-remitting disease, all of them treatment-naive, made up the multiple sclerosis controls. Both CD4+ and CD8+ T cells were negatively isolated, and TEMRA cells underwent FACS enrichment. Trimming cost V 3 bases and J 10 bases, with 18 bases left between them. CDR1 DFQATT and CDR2 SNEGSKA come from the germline V gene (reference sequence). The CDR3 length is 13 residues. Random hexamers were used to reverse transcribe about 0.5 to 1 ug of RNA. Multiplex PCR with immunoSEQ amplified the TCR beta CDR3 across 54 Vbeta and 13 Jbeta. TCRdb ran MiXCR on the immunoSEQ multiplex PCR reads and lists one entry per CDR3 protein. This sample carries 150,000 to 200,000 distinct CDR3 sequences, approximately 94% of them seen once, and the ten largest clones take 0.093%.

The sequence came from a human donor with multiple sclerosis. Material: CD4+ T cells from PBMCs. This sequence joins TRBV20-1 and TRBJ1-1; D may be TRBD1 (6 bases). The CDR3 DNA reads TGCAGTGCTAGCTCTCTACAGGGAGACAGAGCTTTCTTT. This gives the protein CSASSLQGDRAFF.